These 16 T cell receptor beta chains were sequenced from one sample in a study of blood T cell repertoires in COVID-19. Here immunoSEQ multiplex PCR was the method, and the copy in TCRdb shows in-frame clones only, minus some. The sample includes hundreds of thousands of clones, 86% seen only once; the top ten take more than 1.4%. Sequences were obtained from peripheral blood. These receptors originate from a woman younger than 45 with active or convalescent COVID-19.

The genes are TRBV10-1 and TRBJ1-5, with no clear D. Looked up from germline, CDR1 is WNHNN and CDR2 is SYGVQD (reference sequence). The V gene lost 2 bases and the J gene lost 7 bases, with 12 bases spanning the gap. This CDR3 region has 14 residues. In DNA, the CDR3 is TGCGCCAGCAGTGAGGGTCCCGGGAACCAGCCCCAGCATTTT. Translating gives CASSEGPGNQPQHF.

This clone appeared a single time. This sequence joins TRBV6-4 and TRBJ2-2, with 10 bases identical to TRBD1. This CDR3 comprises 15 residues. The germline V gene encodes CDR1 MRHNA and CDR2 SNTAGT. V shed 6 bases, J shed 3 bases, and the junction held 4 bases outside the gene matches. The CDR3 spells CASRRDRGDTGELFF. The CDR3 region has the DNA TGTGCCAGCAGAAGGGACAGGGGTGACACCGGGGAGCTGTTTTTT.

V usage is TRBV4-1 and J usage is TRBJ1-2, with no clear D. Trimming removed 0 bases at V and 0 bases at J, with 11 bases between. The germline V gene has CDR1 MGHRA and CDR2 YSYEKL. CDR3 length: 16 amino acids. The CDR3, as DNA: TGCGCCAGCAGCCAAGATTTGAGGGTATCTAACTATGGCTACACCTTC. It translates to CASSQDLRVSNYGYTF.

CDR3 coding DNA: TGTGCCAGTACCGAACGGACAGGGGCTAATGGCTACACCTTC. As protein: CASTERTGANGYTF. The rearrangement joins TRBV19 to TRBJ1-2; 9 bases agree with TRBD1. The germline CDR1 and CDR2 sequences are LNHDA and SQIVND (reference sequence). The V gene end was trimmed by 7 bases and the J gene end by 6 bases; junction bases not matched to a gene: 9. This CDR3 comprises 14 residues.

The rearrangement uses TRBV6-6 and TRBJ2-2; D unclear. The CDR3 loop spans 14 amino acids. Germline-derived CDR1 and CDR2 are MNHNY and SVGAGI (reference sequence). Trimming took off 6 bases at V and 0 bases at J, with 8 bases between the two ends. The chain's CDR3 is CASRLSSNTGELFF. The CDR3 DNA reads TGTGCCAGCAGGCTCAGTTCGAACACCGGGGAGCTGTTTTTT.

CDR3: CASSPGLAGAGSYEQYF. The CDR3 bases are TGTGCCAGCAGCCCGGGACTAGCGGGGGCGGGCTCCTACGAGCAGTACTTC. V and J are TRBV9 and TRBJ2-7, with 14 bases aligning to TRBD2. CDR1 is SGDLS and CDR2 is YYNGEE in the germline V gene. The length of the CDR3 is 17 residues. Germline trimming cut 4 bases from V and 0 bases from J; bases unmatched to any gene: 6.

CDR3 DNA sequence: TGTGCCAGCAGCCAGAACGTAATTGGGGGGACTGAAGCTTTCTTT. Encoded protein: CASSQNVIGGTEAFF. The chain is built from TRBV4-2 and TRBJ1-1, with a weak D call TRBD1 (5 bases). The germline V and J ends were trimmed by 3 bases and 5 bases, with 16 bases remaining between them. Germline assignment: CDR1 LGHNA and CDR2 YNFKEQ. This CDR3 spans 15 amino acids.

The V gene is TRBV25-1, the J gene TRBJ1-1, with 8 bases that match TRBD1. Germline loops: CDR1 MGHDK, CDR2 SYGVNS. With 5 bases clipped from V and 11 bases from J, the junction kept 7 bases outside the gene matches. The CDR3 extends over 12 amino acids. This chain's CDR3 is CASSRTGSAAFF. DNA for the CDR3: TGTGCCAGCAGTAGGACAGGGAGTGCGGCTTTCTTT.

The gene calls are TRBV3-1 (or the pseudogene TRBV3-2) and TRBJ1-2; D gene uncertain. Deletions cut 1 base from V and 2 bases from J, with 8 bases between. This CDR3 is built from 14 residues. Germline V gene sequence: CDR1 LGHDT, CDR2 YNNKEL (reference sequence). The CDR3 protein is CASSQGRLNYGYTF. CDR3 in DNA: TGTGCCAGCAGCCAAGGGCGACTAAACTATGGCTACACCTTC.

This chain connects TRBV5-1 to TRBJ2-7; D is possibly TRBD2 (6 bases). CDR1 is SGHRS and CDR2 is YFSETQ in the germline V gene. V lost 4 bases to trimming and J lost 0 bases, with 17 bases between them. This CDR3 region has 16 residues. CDR3 region: CASSTGGASSSYEQYF. The CDR3 DNA reads TGCGCCAGCAGCACCGGCGGGGCCTCCTCCTCCTACGAGCAGTACTTC.

The genes are TRBV4-2 and TRBJ2-5; a weak D match, TRBD2 (5 bases). V was shortened by 7 bases and J by 5 bases, with 11 bases between the two germline ends. The V gene's germline CDR1 is LGHNA and CDR2 YNFKEQ. This CDR3 is 12 amino acids long. CDR3 residues: CASKSEGETQYF. The CDR3 DNA is TGTGCCAGCAAAAGCGAGGGCGAGACCCAGTACTTC.

J is TRBJ2-7 and V is TRBV7-6; 8 nucleotides line up with TRBD2. V was pared by 2 bases and J by 5 bases, with 11 bases of the junction left unmatched. CDR3 size: 16 residues. Germline lookup yields CDR1 SGHVS and CDR2 FNYEAQ. CDR3 nucleotides: TGTGCCAGCAGCTTAAACGTTGCGGGGGGCCGCCACGAGCAGTACTTC. Protein sequence: CASSLNVAGGRHEQYF.

V is TRBV6-5 and J is TRBJ1-2; tentatively, D is TRBD1 (5 bases). With 8 bases removed from V and 5 bases from J, the gap between germline ends came to 18 bases. The CDR3 runs 14 residues. Germline V gene sequence: CDR1 MNHEY, CDR2 SVGAGI. The CDR3 DNA is TGTGCCAGCTCGGGAGGCAGGGAACTATATGGCTACACCTTC. The encoded protein is CASSGGRELYGYTF.

In this sample, this clone turned up a few times. The chain recombines TRBV4-2 with TRBJ2-3; TRBD1 matches at 8 bases. CDR3 length: 14 amino acids. CDR1 and CDR2 from the germline V gene are LGHNA and YNFKEQ. Trimming took 1 base from V and 4 from J; bases not matched to a gene: 1. In DNA form, the CDR3 reads TGTGCCAGCAGCCAAGGGACAGGGTCAGATACGCAGTATTTT. Its translation: CASSQGTGSDTQYF.

This chain links TRBV9 with TRBJ2-2, with TRBD2 identical over 13 bases. This CDR3 is 18 amino acids long. Trimming at V came to 3 bases and at J to 8 bases, leaving 13 bases not matched to a gene. The germline V gene encodes CDR1 SGDLS and CDR2 YYNGEE. The DNA for the CDR3 is TGTGCCAGCAGCGCCTCCTTACTAGCGGGGGGGCTGTCAGGGGAGCTGTTTTTT. It yields the protein CASSASLLAGGLSGELFF.

V usage is TRBV4-2 and J usage is TRBJ2-7, with 10 bases that match TRBD2. The length of the CDR3 is 17 residues. Germline-derived CDR1 and CDR2 are LGHNA and YNFKEQ. The J segment lost 7 bases and the V segment lost 0 bases, leaving 12 bases of the junction unmatched. The CDR3 DNA is TGTGCCAGCAGCCAAGATGCGGCTAGCGGGAGTCTAGGGGAGCAGTACTTC. Its protein is CASSQDAASGSLGEQYF.